Listed below are T cell receptor beta chains from one sample, sequenced in a study of graft-versus-host responses after intestinal transplantation. These receptors lack a known antigen. Measured with immunoSEQ multiplex PCR; TCRdb has only the in-frame clones, and not every one. Of tens of thousands of clones in the sample, 91% were seen once. The material was unstimulated CD4+ T cells sorted from spleen or lymph node cells, obtained before intestinal transplant. All receptors come from a human donor who received an intestinal transplant. The CDR3 runs from the conserved cysteine through the conserved F or W. The D gene is left open where the match is weak. Clone size is stated in some rows and not others, as once, few, many or a class when expanded.

V gene	clone size	D gene	J gene	CDR3 protein	CDR3 DNA
TRBV30	.	.	TRBJ1-5	CAWSVAGGPSNQPQHF	TGTGCCTGGAGTGTAGCAGGAGGACCTAGCAATCAGCCCCAGCATTTT
TRBV4-3	.	.	TRBJ2-2	CASSRPTGTNTGELFF	TGCGCCAGCAGCCGCCCAACAGGAACCAACACCGGGGAGCTGTTTTTT
TRBV7-9	.	TRBD1	TRBJ1-2	CASSLGTGSYGYTF	TGTGCCAGCAGCCTGGGGACAGGGTCCTATGGCTACACCTTC
TRBV19	.	TRBD2	TRBJ2-1	CASSIGAGNGRDEQFF	TGTGCCAGTAGTATCGGGGCGGGGAACGGGAGGGATGAGCAGTTCTTC
TRBV5-1	.	TRBD2	TRBJ2-2	CASSLVQLAGGARTGELFF	TGCGCCAGCAGCTTGGTACAACTAGCGGGGGGGGCCCGGACCGGGGAGCTGTTTTTT
TRBV13	.	.	TRBJ2-6	CASSFLSGTGANVLTF	TGTGCCAGCAGCTTTTTATCAGGAACTGGGGCCAACGTCCTGACTTTC
TRBV11-2	.	.	TRBJ2-7	CASSLDRGYYEQYF	TGTGCCAGCAGCTTAGATCGCGGTTACTACGAGCAGTACTTC
TRBV7-2	.	.	TRBJ1-1	CASSKDGGRWNTEAFF	TGTGCCAGCAGCAAGGACGGGGGACGCTGGAACACTGAAGCTTTCTTT
TRBV7-8	.	.	TRBJ1-2	CASSLAQGGYGYTF	TGTGCCAGCAGCTTAGCGCAGGGTGGCTATGGCTACACCTTC
TRBV10-3	.	TRBD1	TRBJ1-2	CAISAQGGNYGYTF	TGTGCCATCAGTGCACAGGGGGGTAACTATGGCTACACCTTC
TRBV2	.	.	TRBJ2-7	CASSLGTYFGEQYF	TGTGCCAGCAGCCTGGGGACATACTTCGGGGAGCAGTACTTC
TRBV18	.	.	TRBJ2-7	CASSPPRGEQYF	TGTGCCAGCTCACCACCCCGGGGGGAGCAGTACTTC
TRBV7-9	.	.	TRBJ2-2	CASSRTVQTGELFF	TGTGCCAGCAGCCGTACTGTCCAAACCGGGGAGCTGTTTTTT
TRBV7-8	.	TRBD1	TRBJ1-2	CASSLGGQAAYYGYTF	TGTGCCAGCAGCTTAGGTGGACAGGCCGCCTACTATGGCTACACCTTC
TRBV12-5	.	.	TRBJ1-6	CATSISYNSPLHF	TGTGCTACTAGTATCTCCTATAATTCACCCCTCCACTTT
TRBV7-9	.	.	TRBJ1-2	CASSLTRDGYTF	TGTGCCAGCAGCTTAACTCGGGATGGCTACACCTTC
TRBV7-9	.	.	TRBJ1-2	CASSSSWEGDAHGYTF	TGTGCCAGCAGCTCATCTTGGGAGGGGGACGCTCATGGCTACACCTTC
TRBV5-6	.	.	TRBJ1-4	CASSLAGQGNEKLFF	TGTGCCAGCAGCTTGGCCGGTCAGGGGAATGAAAAACTGTTTTTT
TRBV18	.	TRBD2	TRBJ2-7	CASSPREGLFLTSGIKYEQYF	TGTGCCAGCTCACCAAGGGAGGGACTATTTCTGACTAGCGGGATCAAATACGAGCAGTACTTC
TRBV19	.	TRBD1	TRBJ1-5	CATRQGNQPQHF	TGTGCCACCAGACAGGGTAATCAGCCCCAGCATTTT
TRBV11-3	once	.	TRBJ1-1	CASSRTSQGIAFF	TGTGCCAGCAGCCGGACTTCCCAAGGGATAGCTTTCTTT
TRBV20-1	.	.	TRBJ1-2	CSAGAGVGYTF	TGCAGTGCTGGGGCAGGGGTCGGCTACACCTTC
TRBV30	once	TRBD1	TRBJ1-3	CAWSVLGQASGNTIYF	TGTGCCTGGAGTGTACTGGGACAGGCCTCTGGAAACACCATATATTTT
TRBV7-9	.	.	TRBJ2-4	CASSPISERPPKNIQYF	TGTGCCAGCAGCCCAATCTCGGAGCGACCCCCCAAAAACATTCAGTACTTC
TRBV18	.	.	TRBJ1-3	CASSLTFRTGQTRYSMDTIYF	TGTGCCAGCTCGCTTACATTTCGAACCGGACAGACTCGGTATTCTATGGACACCATATATTTT
TRBV11-3	.	TRBD2	TRBJ2-5	CASSFSLAGEGTQYF	TGTGCCAGCAGCTTCAGTCTAGCGGGGGAGGGGACCCAGTACTTC
TRBV6-5	.	TRBD1	TRBJ1-2	CASRKGQVFPYGYTF	TGTGCCAGCAGGAAAGGACAGGTCTTCCCGTATGGCTACACCTTC
TRBV4-3	.	TRBD1	TRBJ2-7	CASSQDLGQGHEQYF	TGCGCCAGCAGCCAAGATTTAGGACAGGGCCACGAGCAGTACTTC
TRBV27	.	TRBD1	TRBJ1-5	CASSLRTGGIFGNQPQHF	TGTGCCAGCAGTTTGCGGACAGGGGGCATTTTTGGCAATCAGCCCCAGCATTTT
TRBV4-3	once	.	TRBJ1-6	CASSHGVQSPLHF	TGCGCCAGCAGCCACGGGGTTCAATCACCCCTCCACTTT
TRBV7-2	once	TRBD1	TRBJ1-5	CASSPRGDRIQPQHF	TGTGCCAGCAGCCCCCGGGGGGACAGGATCCAGCCCCAGCATTTT
TRBV7-2	.	.	TRBJ2-7	CASSLMWGPGEQYF	TGTGCCAGCAGCTTAATGTGGGGGCCTGGAGAGCAGTACTTC
TRBV6-6	.	TRBD2	TRBJ2-2	CATLRGGGGGTGELFF	TGTGCCACCCTACGGGGGGGAGGGGGAGGCACCGGGGAGCTGTTTTTT
TRBV19	.	.	TRBJ1-6	CASSNYRDYNSPLHF	TGTGCCAGTAGTAACTACAGGGACTATAATTCACCCCTCCACTTT
TRBV5-1	.	TRBD1	TRBJ1-5	CASSLQGKSNQPQHF	TGCGCCAGCAGCCTACAGGGGAAGAGCAATCAGCCCCAGCATTTT
TRBV27	.	TRBD1	TRBJ1-2	CASSRTGEYGYTF	TGTGCCAGCAGCCGGACAGGGGAGTATGGCTACACCTTC
TRBV5-5	.	TRBD1	TRBJ1-1	CASSLQGGITEAFF	TGTGCCAGCAGCTTACAGGGGGGCATCACTGAAGCTTTCTTT
TRBV4-1	.	TRBD2	TRBJ2-4	CASSQVGTNKNIQYF	TGCGCCAGCAGCCAAGTCGGGACTAATAAAAACATTCAGTACTTC
TRBV9	.	TRBD1	TRBJ1-2	CASSPRTGDYGYTF	TGTGCCAGCAGCCCCCGTACAGGGGACTATGGCTACACCTTC
TRBV28	once	TRBD1	TRBJ1-5	CASTMGTGSRRPQHF	TGTGCCAGCACGATGGGGACAGGGTCGCGTCGGCCCCAGCATTTT
TRBV6-5	.	.	TRBJ1-2	CASSSGQIFNYGYTF	TGTGCCAGCAGTTCCGGACAGATTTTTAACTATGGCTACACCTTC
TRBV4-3	.	TRBD1	TRBJ1-2	CASSQVDWVRQGVYGYTF	TGCGCCAGCAGCCAAGTTGATTGGGTGCGACAGGGTGTCTATGGCTACACCTTC
TRBV2	.	TRBD1	TRBJ1-2	CASSLTGDGYTF	TGTGCCAGCAGCCTCACAGGGGACGGCTACACCTTC
TRBV5-1	.	.	TRBJ2-2	CASSSNSALAGASTGELFF	TGCGCCAGCAGTTCCAACTCCGCTCTGGCAGGGGCCAGCACCGGGGAGCTGTTTTTT
TRBV30	.	TRBD1	TRBJ1-2	CAWSVRTGYSNYGYTF	TGTGCCTGGAGTGTACGGACAGGGTATTCGAACTATGGCTACACCTTC
TRBV5-4	.	.	TRBJ1-4	CASSSGQRNEKLFF	TGTGCCAGCAGCTCCGGACAGAGGAATGAAAAACTGTTTTTT
TRBV6-5	once	.	TRBJ1-3	CASSFDGNSGNTIYF	TGTGCCAGCAGTTTCGACGGGAACTCTGGAAACACCATATATTTT
TRBV4-1	.	.	TRBJ2-5	CASSPHPGGLETQYF	TGCGCCAGCAGCCCCCATCCGGGGGGCCTGGAGACCCAGTACTTC
TRBV7-9	.	.	TRBJ1-1	CASSSRGNTEAFF	TGTGCCAGCAGCTCCAGGGGGAACACTGAAGCTTTCTTT
TRBV6-5	.	TRBD1	TRBJ1-2	CASSRGTGLGYTF	TGTGCCAGCAGTAGGGGGACAGGTCTTGGCTACACCTTC
TRBV10-3	.	TRBD2	TRBJ2-1	CAISGVGLAGGNEQFF	TGTGCCATCAGTGGGGTTGGACTAGCGGGGGGCAATGAGCAGTTCTTC
TRBV30	once	TRBD2	TRBJ2-7	CAWRRRGGDSYEQYF	TGTGCCTGGAGGCGCCGCGGGGGGGACTCCTACGAGCAGTACTTC
TRBV5-6	.	TRBD1	TRBJ2-2	CASSGIRDRGNTGELFF	TGTGCCAGCAGCGGTATACGGGACAGGGGGAACACCGGGGAGCTGTTTTTT
TRBV7-9	.	TRBD1	TRBJ1-2	CASSLGRGPQLHPYGYTF	TGTGCCAGCAGCTTAGGCAGGGGGCCCCAACTCCACCCATATGGCTACACCTTC
TRBV4-3	.	.	TRBJ1-2	CASSQGTGSYGYTF	TGCGCCAGCAGCCAGGGAACAGGGAGCTATGGCTACACCTTC
TRBV4-3	once	.	TRBJ2-1	CASSQDLPGLAYNEQFF	TGCGCCAGCAGCCAAGATCTTCCGGGACTGGCGTACAATGAGCAGTTCTTC
TRBV21-1	.	.	TRBJ2-2	CASSKDLRLLYGELFF	TGTGCCAGCAGCAAAGACTTGAGACTATTATACGGGGAGCTGTTTTTT
TRBV4-3	few	.	TRBJ1-4	CASSQGRDGRGLFF	TGCGCCAGCAGCCAAGGGAGGGACGGACGGGGACTGTTTTTT
TRBV4-1	.	TRBD1	TRBJ2-4	CASSQGTGLGVDFRNIQYF	TGCGCCAGCAGCCAAGGGACAGGGCTGGGGGTGGATTTTAGAAACATTCAGTACTTC